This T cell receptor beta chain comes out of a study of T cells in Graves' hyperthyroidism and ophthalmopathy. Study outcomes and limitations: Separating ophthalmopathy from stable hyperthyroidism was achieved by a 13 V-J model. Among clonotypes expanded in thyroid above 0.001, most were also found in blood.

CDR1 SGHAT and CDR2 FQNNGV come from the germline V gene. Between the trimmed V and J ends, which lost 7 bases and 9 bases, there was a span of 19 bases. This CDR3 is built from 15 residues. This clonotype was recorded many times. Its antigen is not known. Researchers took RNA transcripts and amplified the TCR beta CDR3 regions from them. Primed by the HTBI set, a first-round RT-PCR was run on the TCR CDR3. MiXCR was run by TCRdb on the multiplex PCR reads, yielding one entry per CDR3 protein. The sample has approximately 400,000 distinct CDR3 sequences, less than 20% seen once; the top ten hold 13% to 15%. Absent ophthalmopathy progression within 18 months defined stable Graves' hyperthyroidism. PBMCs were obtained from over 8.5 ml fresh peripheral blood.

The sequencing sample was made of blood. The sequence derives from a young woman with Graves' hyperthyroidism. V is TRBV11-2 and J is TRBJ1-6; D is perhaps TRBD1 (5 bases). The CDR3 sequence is CASTSLGQGSSPLHF. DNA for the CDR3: TGTGCCAGCACCTCCCTTGGGCAGGGTAGTTCACCCCTCCACTTT.